What follows describes a single T cell receptor beta chain. Some clones are missing from TCRdb's copy, which holds only in-frame ones; the method was immunoSEQ multiplex PCR. The data show roughly 250,000 clones, 70% to 90% seen once. The sample originates from a study of blood T cell repertoires in COVID-19. Germline CDR1 reads MNHEY; CDR2 reads SVGEGT. Trimming cost V 0 bases and J 0 bases; bases outside gene matches: 8. This CDR3 is built from 19 residues. The sample comprised peripheral blood. The clonotype originates from a woman in her thirties or forties who had recovered from COVID-19. V gene TRBV6-2 or TRBV6-3 combines with J gene TRBJ2-1, with TRBD2 matching over 10 bases. As DNA, the CDR3 is TGTGCCAGCAGTTACTCGTCTAGCGGGGGTCTAAGCTCCTACAATGAGCAGTTCTTC. This encodes CASSYSSSGGLSSYNEQFF.